This T cell receptor beta chain stems from a study of T cell responses to AZD1222 COVID-19 vaccine (dated by TCRdb to about 2021). Regarding the study in general: AZD1222 recipients whose second dose came at about 4 weeks and those whose second dose came at about 12 weeks were combined into one group, since spike-specific TCR depth and breadth did not differ between the two schedules. A total of about 230 trial participants underwent TCR sequencing, of whom approximately 210 received two doses of AZD1222 and about 25 received two doses of the MenACWY control vaccine. Trial participants were enrolled into age subgroups of 18-55, 56-69 and 70-plus years, which contained around 150, 29 and 61 TCR-sequenced participants, respectively. What the authors observed across the whole study: Spike-specific TCR breadth and depth rose significantly after two AZD1222 doses compared with day 0 and with MenACWY recipients. The 56-69-year group was small, and its depth increase did not reach significance, likely because of low power. Most participants were white British and females outnumbered males, and the authors suggested that clonal diversity may have been underestimated. Nearly half of unique spike-specific TCRs reportedly recognized epitopes outside regions mutated in the B.1.351 and B.1.1.7 variants. No day 14 peak-response samples were available, so repertoires were characterized only after the peak T cell response. Conclusions about previously exposed vaccinees are limited because only five to seven AZD1222 recipients were SARS-CoV-2 seropositive at baseline. The whole spike protein was spanned by vaccine-associated CD4 TCRs, and dominant responses were seen in regions 160-218 and 743-854.

Comment on this clone: Its antigen remains unidentified. Per-nucleotide qualities are absent, and no much larger clonotype sits a single base away.

The CDR3 regions of human TCRbeta chains were analyzed by immunosequencing. Turning to the authors' computational methods: Repertoire TCRs were matched against a reference library of SARS-CoV-2-specific TCRs generated with the MIRA antigen-specificity platform. Breadth was defined as the fraction of unique TCRs that were SARS-CoV-2-associated. Depth was defined as the fraction of total T cells that were SARS-CoV-2-associated. Using the MIRA data, every spike-specific TCR was mapped to the spike region that the TCR reacted to and assigned to either a CD4 or a CD8 class. Log10-transformed breadth and depth values were compared by one-way ANOVA with Sidak's multiple comparisons tests. The table was pulled from immuneACCESS by TCRdb, which kept in-frame rearrangements only. Such tables lose some clones; where checked, under half of the loss comes from unresolved V genes, and the rest has no known cause. Clonal size and the V and J genes are those of that table, whereas D and trimming came from the DNA. This sample holds some 86,000 clones; about 78% were observed only once. 20% to 25% of the sample rests with the top ten.

The time point label for this specimen denotes: baseline before first vaccination. The vaccinee samples were drawn from two UK trials, COV001 and COV002, one of which was a single-blind randomized controlled phase 2/3 trial testing AZD1222 (ChAdOx1 nCoV-19) in healthy adults. For TCRbeta chain sequencing, PBMC samples from trial participants were taken at day 0 and at day 28 after the second dose. The cysteine opens and the phenylalanine closes a CDR3 of 11 amino acids. Only the CDR3 DNA is retained, 33 bases long and in frame from the first base. Unmatched junction bases come to 3, with V trimmed by 6 bases and J by 4 bases. From a lookup of the germline V gene (reference sequence), CDR1 and CDR2 are DFQATT and SNEGSKA.

The material was peripheral blood, obtained on day 0 of AZD1222 vaccination. The TCR comes from an adult in good health. The chain uses TRBV20-1 and TRBJ2-7; 7 bases in between match TRBD1. Here the CDR3 is given as CSARGQYEQYF. The DNA sequence follows: TGCAGTGCCCGGGGACAGTACGAGCAGTACTTC.